Each of the 2 T cell receptor beta chains below was sequenced from the same sample in a study of T-cell memory formation after mild COVID-19. TCRdb recomputed calls from the 5' RACE reads with MiXCR, one row per CDR3 protein. The sample carries about 350,000 distinct CDR3 sequences, around 13% recorded once. Specimen: PBMCs or a T cell subset sorted from them (not recorded which). These receptors were collected from a man between 18 and 29 years old who had mild COVID-19 (a few samples of this study predate the infection). Cell type and time point are not known.

The chain carries TRBV4-3 and TRBJ1-1; 7 bases line up with TRBD1. Per germline, CDR1 LGHNA and CDR2 YSLEER. Trimming removed 4 bases from V and 5 bases from J; junction bases left unmatched: 10. The CDR3 is 15 amino acids. The CDR3 sequence: CASSLVGRGSTEAFF. The CDR3 DNA sequence: TGCGCCAGCAGCCTCGTGGGCAGGGGGAGTACTGAAGCTTTCTTT.

This clonotype was counted only a few times. The chain is built from TRBV7-3 and TRBJ2-2, with D perhaps being TRBD1 or TRBD2 (5 bases each). CDR1 is SGHTA, CDR2 FQGTGA, per germline. The V end was cut by 2 bases, the J end by 4 bases, with 17 bases between. This CDR3 spans 17 amino acids. The CDR3 bases are TGTGCCAGCAGCTTACAGGGTGGGGGTTCGGGCACCGGGGAGCTGTTTTTT. This translates into CASSLQGGGSGTGELFF.